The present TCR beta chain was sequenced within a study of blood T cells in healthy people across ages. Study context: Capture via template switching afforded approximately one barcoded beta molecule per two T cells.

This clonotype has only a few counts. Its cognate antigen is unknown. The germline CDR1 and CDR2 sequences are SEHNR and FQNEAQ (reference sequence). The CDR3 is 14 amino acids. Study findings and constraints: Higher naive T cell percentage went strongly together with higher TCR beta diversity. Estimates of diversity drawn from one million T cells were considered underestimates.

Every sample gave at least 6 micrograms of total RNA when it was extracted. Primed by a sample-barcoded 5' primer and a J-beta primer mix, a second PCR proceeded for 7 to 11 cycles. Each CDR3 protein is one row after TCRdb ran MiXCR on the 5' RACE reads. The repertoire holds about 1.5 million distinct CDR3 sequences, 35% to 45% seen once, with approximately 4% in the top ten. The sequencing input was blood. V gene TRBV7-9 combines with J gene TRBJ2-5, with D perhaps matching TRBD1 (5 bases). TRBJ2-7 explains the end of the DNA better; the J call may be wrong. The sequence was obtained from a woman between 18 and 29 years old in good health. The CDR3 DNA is TGTGCCAGCAGCCGTGGACAAGGGATCTACGAGCAGTACTTC. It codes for CASSRGQGIYEQYF.